This T cell receptor beta chain originates from a study of graft-versus-host responses after intestinal transplantation. Whole-study context: Induction using anti-thymocyte globulin, followed by tacrolimus and steroids for roughly 3 years, was given to all recipients. Notes on the study in general: Recipient marrow harbored GvH clones, some of which surfaced first in ileum or blood. After transplant, early declines in HvG clones were associated with peak levels of circulating GvH clones.

The CDR3 spans 14 residues. Per the germline V gene, CDR1 is MNHEY and CDR2 is SMNVEV (reference sequence). V lost 4 bases to trimming and J lost 1 base, with 11 bases between them. Concerning this clone itself: Its antigen is as yet unknown.

Repertoires were generated with immunoSEQ multiplex PCR, while TCRdb's copy carries only in-frame clones and drops some. Among 100,000 to 120,000 clones listed, about 94% were seen once. The sequence derives from a human donor who received an intestinal transplant. The rearrangement uses TRBV27 and TRBJ2-7; tentative D call: TRBD2 (5 bases). The sample consisted of unstimulated CD8+ T cells sorted from spleen or lymph node cells, taken before intestinal transplant. The CDR3 protein is CASSWFGSSYEQYF. The CDR3 DNA reads TGTGCCAGCAGTTGGTTTGGGAGTTCCTACGAGCAGTACTTC.